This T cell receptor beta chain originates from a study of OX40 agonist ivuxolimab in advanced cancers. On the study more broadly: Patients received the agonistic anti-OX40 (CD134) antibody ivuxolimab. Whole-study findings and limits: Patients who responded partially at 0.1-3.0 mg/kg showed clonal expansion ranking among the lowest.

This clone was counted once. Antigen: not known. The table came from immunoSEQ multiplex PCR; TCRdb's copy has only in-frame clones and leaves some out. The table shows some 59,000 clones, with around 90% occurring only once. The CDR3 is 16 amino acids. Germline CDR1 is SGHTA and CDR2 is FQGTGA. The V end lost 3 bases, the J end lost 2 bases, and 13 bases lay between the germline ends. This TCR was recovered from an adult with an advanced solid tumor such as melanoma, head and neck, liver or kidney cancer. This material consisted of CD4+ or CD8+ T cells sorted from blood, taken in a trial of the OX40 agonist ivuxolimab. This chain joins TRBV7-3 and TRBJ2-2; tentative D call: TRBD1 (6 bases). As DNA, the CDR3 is TGTGCCAGCAGCTTCTACAGGGAACAAAACACCGGGGAGCTGTTTTTT. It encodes CASSFYREQNTGELFF.